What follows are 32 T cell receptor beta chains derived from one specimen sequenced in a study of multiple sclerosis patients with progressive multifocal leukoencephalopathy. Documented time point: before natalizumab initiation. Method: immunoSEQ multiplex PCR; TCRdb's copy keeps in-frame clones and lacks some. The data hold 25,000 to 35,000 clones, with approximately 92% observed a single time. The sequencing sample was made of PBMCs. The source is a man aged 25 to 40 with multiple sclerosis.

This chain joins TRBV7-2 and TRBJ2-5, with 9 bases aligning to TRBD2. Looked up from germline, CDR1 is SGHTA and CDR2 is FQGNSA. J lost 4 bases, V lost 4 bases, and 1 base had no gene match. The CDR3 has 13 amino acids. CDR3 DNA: TGTGCCAGCAGCTCGGGACTAGCAGAGACCCAGTACTTC. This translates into CASSSGLAETQYF.

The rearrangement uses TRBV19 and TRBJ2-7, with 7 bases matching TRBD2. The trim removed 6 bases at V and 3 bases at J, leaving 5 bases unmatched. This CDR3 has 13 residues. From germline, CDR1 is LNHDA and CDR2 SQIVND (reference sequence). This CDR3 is CASRTPGGYEQYF. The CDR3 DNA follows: TGTGCCAGTAGAACCCCGGGGGGCTACGAGCAGTACTTC. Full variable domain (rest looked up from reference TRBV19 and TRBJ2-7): DGGITQSPKYLFRKEGQNVTLSCEQNLNHDAMYWYRQDPGQGLRLIYYSQIVNDFQKGDIAEGYSVSREKKESFPLTVTSAQKNPTAFYLCASRTPGGYEQYFGPGTRLTVT.

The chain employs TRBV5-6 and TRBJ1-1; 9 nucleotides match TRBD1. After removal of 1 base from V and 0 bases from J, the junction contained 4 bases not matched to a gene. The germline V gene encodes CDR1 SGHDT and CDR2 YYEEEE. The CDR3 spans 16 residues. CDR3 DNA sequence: TGTGCCAGCAGCTTGAGGGACAGGGCTATGAACACTGAAGCTTTCTTT. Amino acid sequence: CASSLRDRAMNTEAFF.

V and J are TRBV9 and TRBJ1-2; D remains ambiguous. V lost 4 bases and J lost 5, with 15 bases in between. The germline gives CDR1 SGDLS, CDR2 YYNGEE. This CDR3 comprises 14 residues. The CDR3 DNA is TGTGCCAGCAGCCCTGGATCCGTATTTTATGGCTACACCTTC. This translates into CASSPGSVFYGYTF.

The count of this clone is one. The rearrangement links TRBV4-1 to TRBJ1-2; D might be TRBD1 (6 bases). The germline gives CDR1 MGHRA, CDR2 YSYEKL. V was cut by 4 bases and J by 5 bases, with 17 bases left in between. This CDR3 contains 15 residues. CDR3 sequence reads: CASSRPDRTSYGYTF. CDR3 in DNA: TGCGCCAGCAGCCGACCCGACAGGACCTCATATGGCTACACCTTC.

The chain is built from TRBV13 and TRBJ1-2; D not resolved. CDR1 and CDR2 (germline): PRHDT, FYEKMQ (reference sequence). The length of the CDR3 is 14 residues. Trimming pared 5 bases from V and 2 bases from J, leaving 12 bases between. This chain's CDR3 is CASSQAVVNYGYTF. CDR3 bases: TGTGCCAGCAGCCAAGCAGTGGTAAACTATGGCTACACCTTC.

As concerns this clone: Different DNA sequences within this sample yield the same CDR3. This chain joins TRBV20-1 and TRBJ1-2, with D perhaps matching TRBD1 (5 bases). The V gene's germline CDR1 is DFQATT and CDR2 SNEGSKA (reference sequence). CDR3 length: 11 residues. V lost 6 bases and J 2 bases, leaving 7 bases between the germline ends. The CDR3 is CSARDNYGYTF. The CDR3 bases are TGCAGTGCCCGGGACAACTATGGCTACACCTTC.

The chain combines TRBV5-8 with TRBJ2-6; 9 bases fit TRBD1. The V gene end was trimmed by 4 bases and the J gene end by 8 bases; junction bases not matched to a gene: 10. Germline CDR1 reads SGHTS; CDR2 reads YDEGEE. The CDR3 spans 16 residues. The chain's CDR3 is CASSGTGRRETNVLTF. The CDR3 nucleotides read TGTGCCAGCAGCGGGACAGGGAGGCGGGAGACCAACGTCCTGACTTTC.

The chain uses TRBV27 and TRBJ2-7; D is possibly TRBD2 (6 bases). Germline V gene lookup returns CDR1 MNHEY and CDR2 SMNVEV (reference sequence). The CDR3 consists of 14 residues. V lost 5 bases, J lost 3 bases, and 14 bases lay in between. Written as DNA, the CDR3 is TGTGCCAGCAGTCTCCTCGGCGGGAACTACGAGCAGTACTTC. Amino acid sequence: CASSLLGGNYEQYF.

The DNA for the CDR3 is TGTGCCAGCAGTTATTTCGTTCCCTCGGAGGGCTACACCTTC. It codes for CASSYFVPSEGYTF. The rearrangement links TRBV6-6 to TRBJ1-2; D not certain. V lost 3 bases to trimming and J lost 8 bases, with 16 bases between them. Germline CDR1 MNHNY, CDR2 SVGAGI (reference sequence). The CDR3 is made up of 14 amino acids.

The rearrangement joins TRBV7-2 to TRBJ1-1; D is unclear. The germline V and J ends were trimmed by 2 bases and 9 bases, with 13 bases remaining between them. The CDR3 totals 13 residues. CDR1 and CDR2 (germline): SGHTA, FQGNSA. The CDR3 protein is CASSLIPRDKAFF. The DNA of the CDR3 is TGTGCCAGCAGCTTAATCCCCAGAGATAAAGCTTTCTTT. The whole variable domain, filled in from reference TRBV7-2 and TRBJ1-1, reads GAGVSQSPSNKVTEKGKDVELRCDPISGHTALYWYRQSLGQGLEFLIYFQGNSAPDKSGLPSDRFSAERTGGSVSTLTIQRTQQEDSAVYLCASSLIPRDKAFFGQGTRLTVV.

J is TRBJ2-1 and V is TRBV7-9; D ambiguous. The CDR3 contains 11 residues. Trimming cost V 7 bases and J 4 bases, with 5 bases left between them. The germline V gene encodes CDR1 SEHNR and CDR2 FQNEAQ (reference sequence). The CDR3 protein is CASTEYNEQFF. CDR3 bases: TGTGCCAGCACCGAGTACAATGAGCAGTTCTTC.

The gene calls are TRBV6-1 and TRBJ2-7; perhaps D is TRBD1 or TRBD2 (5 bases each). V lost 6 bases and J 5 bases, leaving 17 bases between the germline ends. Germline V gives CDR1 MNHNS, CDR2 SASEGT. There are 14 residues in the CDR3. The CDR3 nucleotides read TGTGCCAGCAGCCCCGGGGCCGGCAGCAACGAGCAGTACTTC. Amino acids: CASSPGAGSNEQYF.

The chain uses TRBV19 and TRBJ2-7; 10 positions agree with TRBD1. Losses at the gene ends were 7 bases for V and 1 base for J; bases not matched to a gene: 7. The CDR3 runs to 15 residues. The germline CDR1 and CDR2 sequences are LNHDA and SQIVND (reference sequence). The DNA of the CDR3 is TGTGCCAGTACTCCCCCGGGACAGGGGTCCTACGAGCAGTACGTC. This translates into CASTPPGQGSYEQYV.

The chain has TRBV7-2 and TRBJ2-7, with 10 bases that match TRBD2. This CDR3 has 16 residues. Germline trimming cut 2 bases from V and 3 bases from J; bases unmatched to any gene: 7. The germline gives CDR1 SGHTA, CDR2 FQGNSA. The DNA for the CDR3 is TGTGCCAGCAGCTTATCCCCTCCTAGCGGGAGCTACGAGCAGTACTTC. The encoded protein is CASSLSPPSGSYEQYF.

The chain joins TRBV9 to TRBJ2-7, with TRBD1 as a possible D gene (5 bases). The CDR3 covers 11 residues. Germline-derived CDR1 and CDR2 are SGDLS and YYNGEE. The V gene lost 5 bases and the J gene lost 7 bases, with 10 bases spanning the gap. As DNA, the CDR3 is TGTGCCAGCAGTAAGGGGCGGGAGCAGTACTTC. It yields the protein CASSKGREQYF. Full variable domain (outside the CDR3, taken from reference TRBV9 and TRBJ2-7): DSGVTQTPKHLITATGQRVTLRCSPRSGDLSVYWYQQSLDQGLQFLIQYYNGEERAKGNILERFSAQQFPDLHSELNLSSLELGDSALYFCASSKGREQYFGPGTRLTVT.

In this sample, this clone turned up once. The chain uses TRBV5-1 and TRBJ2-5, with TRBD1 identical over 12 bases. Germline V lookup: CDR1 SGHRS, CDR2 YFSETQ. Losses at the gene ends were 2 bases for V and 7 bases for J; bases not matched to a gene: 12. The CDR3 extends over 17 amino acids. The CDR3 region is CASSLPTGTGGRGTQYF. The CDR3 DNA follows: TGCGCCAGCAGCTTACCGACCGGGACAGGGGGCCGAGGGACCCAGTACTTC.

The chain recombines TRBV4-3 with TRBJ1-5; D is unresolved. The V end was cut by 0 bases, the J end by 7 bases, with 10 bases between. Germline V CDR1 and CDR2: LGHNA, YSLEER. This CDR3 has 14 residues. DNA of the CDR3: TGCGCCAGCAGCCAAGAAGGAGGGAACCAGCCCCAGCATTTT. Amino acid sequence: CASSQEGGNQPQHF.

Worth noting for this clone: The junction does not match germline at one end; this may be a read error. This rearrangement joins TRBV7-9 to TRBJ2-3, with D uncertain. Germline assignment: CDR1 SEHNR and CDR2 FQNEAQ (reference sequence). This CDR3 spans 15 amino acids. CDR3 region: CAGSLSRSRIDTQYF. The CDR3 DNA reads TGTGCCGGCAGCTTAAGTCGCAGCCGTATAGATACGCAGTATTTT.

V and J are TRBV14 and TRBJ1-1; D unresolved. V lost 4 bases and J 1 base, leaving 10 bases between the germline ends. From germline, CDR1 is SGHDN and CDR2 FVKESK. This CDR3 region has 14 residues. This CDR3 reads CASSLLGKNTEAFF. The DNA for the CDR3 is TGTGCCAGCAGCCTCCTGGGGAAGAACACTGAAGCTTTCTTT.

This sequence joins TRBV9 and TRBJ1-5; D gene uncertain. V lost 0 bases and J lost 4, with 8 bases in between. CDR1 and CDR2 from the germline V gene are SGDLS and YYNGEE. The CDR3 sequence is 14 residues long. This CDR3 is CASSVDSGNQPQHF. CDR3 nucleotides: TGTGCCAGCAGCGTAGATTCCGGGAATCAGCCCCAGCATTTT.

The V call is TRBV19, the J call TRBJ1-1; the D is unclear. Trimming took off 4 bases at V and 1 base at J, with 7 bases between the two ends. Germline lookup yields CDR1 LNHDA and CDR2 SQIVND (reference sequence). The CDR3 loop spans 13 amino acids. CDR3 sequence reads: CASSNSQNTEAFF. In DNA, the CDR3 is TGTGCCAGTAGTAATTCGCAGAACACTGAAGCTTTCTTT.

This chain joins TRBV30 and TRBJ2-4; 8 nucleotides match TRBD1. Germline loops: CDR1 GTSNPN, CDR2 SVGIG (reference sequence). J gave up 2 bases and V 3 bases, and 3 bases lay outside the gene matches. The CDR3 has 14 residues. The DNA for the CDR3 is TGTGCCTGGAGCTTCAGGGGGCCCAAAAACATTCAGTACTTC. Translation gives CAWSFRGPKNIQYF.

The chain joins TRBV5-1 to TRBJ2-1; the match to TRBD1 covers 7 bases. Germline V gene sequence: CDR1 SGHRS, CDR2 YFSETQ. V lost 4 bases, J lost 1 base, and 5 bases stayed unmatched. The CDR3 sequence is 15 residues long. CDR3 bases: TGCGCCAGCAGCACCAGACAGGGATCCTACAATGAGCAGTTCTTC. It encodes CASSTRQGSYNEQFF.

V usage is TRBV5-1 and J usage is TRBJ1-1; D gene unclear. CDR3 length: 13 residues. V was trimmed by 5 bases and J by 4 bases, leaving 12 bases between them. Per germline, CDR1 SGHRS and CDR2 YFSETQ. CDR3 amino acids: CASSGSPGTEAFF. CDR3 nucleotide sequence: TGCGCCAGCAGTGGCTCTCCAGGCACTGAAGCTTTCTTT.

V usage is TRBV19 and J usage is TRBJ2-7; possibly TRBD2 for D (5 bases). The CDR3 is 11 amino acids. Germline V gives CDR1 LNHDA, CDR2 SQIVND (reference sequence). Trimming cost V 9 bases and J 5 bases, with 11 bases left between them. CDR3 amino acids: CASEGGNEQYF. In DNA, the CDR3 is TGTGCCAGCGAGGGCGGCAACGAGCAGTACTTC.

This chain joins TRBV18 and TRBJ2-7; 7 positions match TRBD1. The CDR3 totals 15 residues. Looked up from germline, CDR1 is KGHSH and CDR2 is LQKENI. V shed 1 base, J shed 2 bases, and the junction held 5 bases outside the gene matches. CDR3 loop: CASSPLRQGPYEQYV. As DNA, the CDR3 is TGTGCCAGCTCACCACTCAGACAGGGTCCCTACGAGCAGTACGTC.

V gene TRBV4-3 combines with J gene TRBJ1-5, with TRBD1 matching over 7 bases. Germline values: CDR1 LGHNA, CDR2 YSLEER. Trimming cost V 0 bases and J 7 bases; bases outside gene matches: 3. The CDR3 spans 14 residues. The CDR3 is CASSQEGGRQPQHF. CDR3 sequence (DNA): TGCGCCAGCAGCCAAGAAGGGGGCCGCCAGCCCCAGCATTTT.

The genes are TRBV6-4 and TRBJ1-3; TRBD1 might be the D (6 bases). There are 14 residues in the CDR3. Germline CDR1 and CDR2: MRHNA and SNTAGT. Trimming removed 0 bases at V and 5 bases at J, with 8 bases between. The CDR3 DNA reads TGTGCCAGCAGTGACTCCCAGGGGAGAAACACCATATATTTT. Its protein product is CASSDSQGRNTIYF.

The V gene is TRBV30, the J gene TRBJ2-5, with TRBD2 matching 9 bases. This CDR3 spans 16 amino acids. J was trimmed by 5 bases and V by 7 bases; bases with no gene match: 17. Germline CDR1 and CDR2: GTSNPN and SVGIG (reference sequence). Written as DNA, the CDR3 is TGTGCCTTTGGTAGCGGGAGTGGGGGCGCCAGCGAGACCCAGTACTTC. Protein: CAFGSGSGGASETQYF.

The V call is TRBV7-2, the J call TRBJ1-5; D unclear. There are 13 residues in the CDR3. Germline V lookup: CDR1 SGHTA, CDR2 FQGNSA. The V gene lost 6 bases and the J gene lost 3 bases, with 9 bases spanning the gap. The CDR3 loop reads CASSWGANQPQHF. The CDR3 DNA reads TGTGCCAGCAGTTGGGGTGCCAATCAGCCCCAGCATTTT.

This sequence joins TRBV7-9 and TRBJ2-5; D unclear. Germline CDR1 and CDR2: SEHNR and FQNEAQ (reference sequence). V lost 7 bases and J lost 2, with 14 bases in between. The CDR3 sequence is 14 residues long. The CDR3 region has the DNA TGTGCCAGCACCTTGCTCGGGCTTCAAGAGACCCAGTACTTC. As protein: CASTLLGLQETQYF. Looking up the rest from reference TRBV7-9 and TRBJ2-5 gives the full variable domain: DTGVSQNPRHKITKRGQNVTFRCDPISEHNRLYWYRQTLGQGPEFLTYFQNEAQLEKSRLLSDRFSAERPKGSFSTLEIQRTEQGDSAMYLCASTLLGLQETQYFGPGTRLLVL.